This is a list of T cell receptor beta chains from one sample in a study of blood T cell repertoires in COVID-19. Using immunoSEQ multiplex PCR, the repertoire was profiled, and TCRdb retains in-frame clones only, with some absent. The data contain 90,000 to 100,000 clones, roughly 86% of them seen just once; the ten biggest clones take up 10%. The sample taken for sequencing was peripheral blood. Source of these receptors: a man aged 50 or older with acute or convalescent COVID-19. The CDR3 runs from the conserved cysteine through the conserved F or W. The D gene is left open where the match is weak. Only some rows state a clone size, as once, few, many or a class for expanded clones.

clone size: NA; J gene: TRBJ1-2; V gene: TRBV15; D gene: NA; CDR3 DNA: TGTGCCACCAGCAGAGTGGAACAGCACTATGGCTACACCTTC; CDR3 protein: CATSRVEQHYGYTF
clone size: NA; J gene: TRBJ2-1; V gene: TRBV5-4; D gene: NA; CDR3 DNA: TGTGCCAGCAGCTGGGGGGGGCGTGAGCAGTTCTTC; CDR3 protein: CASSWGGREQFF
clone size: NA; J gene: TRBJ2-1; V gene: TRBV15; D gene: TRBD2; CDR3 DNA: TGTGCCACCAGCAGAGTTGCTAGCGGGGTGAGAAATGAGCAGTTCTTC; CDR3 protein: CATSRVASGVRNEQFF
clone size: few; J gene: TRBJ2-2; V gene: TRBV7-9; D gene: TRBD2; CDR3 DNA: TGTGCCAGCAGGAGATTTCTAGCGGGAGTTCGTGGCACCGGGGAGCTGTTTTTT; CDR3 protein: CASRRFLAGVRGTGELFF
clone size: NA; J gene: TRBJ2-3; V gene: TRBV15; D gene: TRBD2; CDR3 DNA: TGTGCCACCAGAAGGACTAGCGGGAGGGCGACAGATACGCAGTATTTT; CDR3 protein: CATRRTSGRATDTQYF
clone size: NA; J gene: TRBJ2-7; V gene: TRBV6-6; D gene: TRBD2; CDR3 DNA: TGTGCCAGCAGTCTAGCGGGATCCTACGAGCAGTACTTC; CDR3 protein: CASSLAGSYEQYF
clone size: NA; J gene: TRBJ2-2; V gene: TRBV10-3; D gene: TRBD2; CDR3 DNA: TGTGCCATCAGTGATGGGACTAGCAGGAACACCGGGGAGCTGTTTTTT; CDR3 protein: CAISDGTSRNTGELFF
clone size: NA; J gene: TRBJ2-1; V gene: TRBV11-2; D gene: TRBD2; CDR3 DNA: TGTGCCAGCAGCTTAGATGGGACTAGCGGGAGCTATGAGCAGTTCTTC; CDR3 protein: CASSLDGTSGSYEQFF
clone size: NA; J gene: TRBJ1-5; V gene: TRBV6-1; D gene: TRBD1; CDR3 DNA: TGTGCCAGCAGTGCCAGAGGGACAGCCGTGGGTCAGCCCCAGCATTTT; CDR3 protein: CASSARGTAVGQPQHF
clone size: NA; J gene: TRBJ2-3; V gene: TRBV29-1; D gene: TRBD2; CDR3 DNA: TGCAGCGTTCAGCGGGAGGGTCCAGATACGCAGTATTTT; CDR3 protein: CSVQREGPDTQYF
clone size: NA; J gene: TRBJ1-6; V gene: TRBV5-1; D gene: TRBD1; CDR3 DNA: TGCGCCAGCAGCTTAGGACAGGGGATGGGCTCCTATAATTCACCCCTCCACTTT; CDR3 protein: CASSLGQGMGSYNSPLHF
clone size: NA; J gene: TRBJ2-5; V gene: TRBV25-1; D gene: NA; CDR3 DNA: TGTGCCTCAGGAAGGGGGGGAGAGACCCAGTACTTC; CDR3 protein: CASGRGGETQYF
clone size: NA; J gene: TRBJ1-6; V gene: TRBV10-3; D gene: NA; CDR3 DNA: TGTGCCATCAGTGAACTGGACACTGGTTCACCCCTCCACTTT; CDR3 protein: CAISELDTGSPLHF
clone size: NA; J gene: TRBJ1-5; V gene: TRBV19; D gene: NA; CDR3 DNA: TGTGCCAGTAGTATATCGCTAAATCAGCCCCAGCATTTT; CDR3 protein: CASSISLNQPQHF